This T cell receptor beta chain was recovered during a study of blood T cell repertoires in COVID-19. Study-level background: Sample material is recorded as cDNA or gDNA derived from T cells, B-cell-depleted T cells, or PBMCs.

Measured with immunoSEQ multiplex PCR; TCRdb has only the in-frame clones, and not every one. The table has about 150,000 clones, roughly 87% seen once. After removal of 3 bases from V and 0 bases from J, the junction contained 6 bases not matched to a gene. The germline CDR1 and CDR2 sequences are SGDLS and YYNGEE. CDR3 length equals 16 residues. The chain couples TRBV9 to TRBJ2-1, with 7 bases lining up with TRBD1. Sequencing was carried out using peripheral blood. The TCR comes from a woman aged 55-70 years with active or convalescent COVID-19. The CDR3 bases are TGTGCCAGCAGCGCACAGGGGCTAAGCTCCTACAATGAGCAGTTCTTC. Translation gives CASSAQGLSSYNEQFF.